Listed here is a single TCR beta chain. Its antigen remains unknown. This record belongs to a study of CD8+CD57+ T cells in acquired aplastic anemia. General study results and limits: A set of roughly 27 CD8+ CDR3 sequences was shared between patients and controls, and these sequences appeared highly expressed in patients.

Researchers used genomic DNA as the template to profile TCR beta VDJ and CDR3. TCRdb called the reads again in MiXCR, with one record for every CDR3 protein. The table records some 130,000 distinct CDR3 sequences, 40% to 45% of them present only once. The CDR3 is 18 amino acids. From germline, CDR1 is KGHDR and CDR2 SFDVKD. The V and J ends lost 4 bases and 3 bases, in that order; junction bases with no gene match: 13. The V and J genes are TRBV24-1 and TRBJ2-4, with 8 bases fitting TRBD1. The source of this sequence is a human donor in good health, serving as a control. What was sequenced was sorted CD4+, CD8+, or CD8+CD57+ T cells (not recorded which) from PBMCs. For the CDR3, the DNA is TGTGCCACCAGTGAAACGCCCGGACAGGGCAAAAGCAAAAACATTCAGTACTTC. The encoded protein is CATSETPGQGKSKNIQYF.